The 30 T cell receptor beta chains below all came from one sample that was sequenced in a study of graft-versus-host responses after intestinal transplantation. Using immunoSEQ multiplex PCR, the repertoire was profiled, and TCRdb retains in-frame clones only, with some absent. The table lists about 97,000 clones, around 90% of them singletons. These TCRs' antigens remain unknown. The source material was unstimulated CD8+ T cells sorted from spleen or lymph node cells, sampled before transplant. Receptor source: a human donor who was the organ donor for an intestinal transplant.

The chain links TRBV5-1 to TRBJ2-7; TRBD1 matches at 9 bases. This CDR3 spans 15 amino acids. Germline assignment: CDR1 SGHRS and CDR2 YFSETQ. The ends lost 0 bases at V and 4 bases at J; junction bases unmatched: 5. CDR3 in DNA: TGCGCCAGCAGCTTGGCGGGACAGGGCTTTTACGAGCAGTACTTC. It specifies CASSLAGQGFYEQYF.

The CDR3 is CASSLDSEYYGYTF. The CDR3 DNA reads as TGTGCCAGCAGCTTGGACAGTGAATACTATGGCTACACCTTC. This chain links TRBV5-4 with TRBJ1-2; D remains unclear. Trimming stripped 0 bases from V and 3 bases from J, with 9 bases between. This CDR3 has 14 residues. Germline V gives CDR1 SGHNT, CDR2 YYREEE (reference sequence).

The chain couples TRBV7-6 to TRBJ2-6; TRBD2 agrees at 9 bases. Germline V CDR1 and CDR2: SGHVS, FNYEAQ. This CDR3 has 18 amino acids. The ends lost 4 bases at V and 0 bases at J; junction bases unmatched: 7. The CDR3 DNA reads TGTGCCAGCAGCTCACGACTAGCGGTTATCTCTGGGGCCAACGTCCTGACTTTC. Translated: CASSSRLAVISGANVLTF.

The V and J genes are TRBV29-1 and TRBJ2-5; 8 bases are a match to TRBD2. The CDR3 has 16 amino acids. V was pared by 4 bases and J by 5 bases, with 15 bases of the junction left unmatched. Germline loops: CDR1 SQVTM, CDR2 ANQGSEA. CDR3 amino acids: CSVGRCGAGGLETQYF. The CDR3 DNA follows: TGCAGCGTTGGGCGGTGCGGTGCGGGGGGTTTGGAGACCCAGTACTTC.

This chain uses TRBV7-9 with TRBJ2-7; 7 bases fit TRBD1. Trimming at V came to 5 bases and at J to 0 bases, leaving 4 bases not matched to a gene. The germline gives CDR1 SEHNR, CDR2 FQNEAQ (reference sequence). The CDR3 totals 14 residues. CDR3 DNA sequence: TGTGCCAGCAGCACGGGACAGCACTCCTACGAGCAGTACTTC. Translation gives CASSTGQHSYEQYF.

The chain couples TRBV2 to TRBJ2-5; perhaps TRBD2 as D (6 bases). This CDR3 is 16 amino acids long. Per germline, CDR1 SNHLY and CDR2 FYNNEI. The ends were cut back, 4 bases at V and 3 bases at J, with 18 bases in the middle. The CDR3 region is CASSGYEAGGEETQYF. The CDR3 DNA follows: TGTGCCAGCAGTGGATATGAAGCGGGCGGAGAAGAGACCCAGTACTTC.

This chain joins TRBV19 and TRBJ1-1; a weak D match, TRBD1 (5 bases). Trimming left V 4 bases short and J 5 bases short, with 20 bases between. Germline V gives CDR1 LNHDA, CDR2 SQIVND (reference sequence). The CDR3 length is 16 residues. The CDR3: CASSTLTALGGTEAFF. Here the CDR3 DNA reads TGTGCCAGTAGTACCTTGACAGCGTTGGGGGGTACTGAAGCTTTCTTT.

In this sample, this clone turned up a few times. The J gene is TRBJ2-1, the V gene TRBV29-1; 9 bases align to TRBD1. CDR1 is SQVTM and CDR2 is ANQGSEA in the germline V gene. This CDR3 comprises 15 residues. The ends lost 6 bases at V and 1 base at J; junction bases unmatched: 7. CDR3 loop: CSVATGGRSYNEQFF. For the CDR3, the DNA is TGCAGCGTCGCGACAGGGGGAAGATCCTACAATGAGCAGTTCTTC.

J is TRBJ2-7 and V is TRBV7-8; 9 bases match TRBD1. V lost 7 bases and J lost 3; bases outside the gene matches: 7. The CDR3 is 14 residues long. CDR1 is SGHVS, CDR2 FQNEAQ, per germline. CDR3 DNA: TGTGCCAGCAACAAACAGGGGGCAAACTACGAGCAGTACTTC. Its translation: CASNKQGANYEQYF.

The chain is built from TRBV10-2 and TRBJ1-2; 7 positions match TRBD1. V gave up 5 bases and J gave up 4 bases; unmatched junction bases: 10. The CDR3 runs 15 residues. Looked up from germline, CDR1 is WSHSY and CDR2 is SAAADI. CDR3 sequence (DNA): TGCGCCAGCAGTAAAGACAGGGAAACTACCTATGGCTACACCTTC. Translated: CASSKDRETTYGYTF.

This chain connects TRBV29-1 to TRBJ1-2; D remains ambiguous. V gave up 5 bases and J gave up 1 base, with 5 bases separating them. The CDR3 is made up of 11 amino acids. Germline CDR1 reads SQVTM; CDR2 reads ANQGSEA. CDR3 nucleotides: TGCAGCGTTACAGATAACTATGGCTACACCTTC. Its protein is CSVTDNYGYTF. The full variable domain, in which reference TRBV29-1 and TRBJ1-2 provide the parts outside the CDR3, is SAVISQKPSRDICQRGTSLTIQCQVDSQVTMMFWYRQQPGQSLTLIATANQGSEATYESGFVIDKFPISRPNLTFSTLTVSNMSPEDSSIYLCSVTDNYGYTFGSGTRLTVV.

V usage is TRBV27 and J usage is TRBJ1-1, with TRBD1 as a possible D gene (5 bases). The CDR3 is made up of 13 amino acids. Trimming took off 1 base at V and 8 bases at J, with 11 bases between the two ends. Germline V gives CDR1 MNHEY, CDR2 SMNVEV (reference sequence). The CDR3 bases are TGTGCCAGCAGTTTATTTTTTGGGGCCGAAGCTTTCTTT. It codes for CASSLFFGAEAFF.

The chain couples TRBV11-3 to TRBJ2-1; 11 bases match TRBD2. CDR3 size: 16 residues. The J segment lost 4 bases and the V segment lost 0 bases, leaving 2 bases of the junction unmatched. CDR1 is SGHNT, CDR2 YENEEA, per germline. CDR3 residues: CASSLDLAGGYNEQFF. In nucleotides, the CDR3 is TGTGCCAGCAGCTTAGACCTAGCGGGGGGATACAATGAGCAGTTCTTC.

V is TRBV2 and J is TRBJ2-7; 7 positions agree with TRBD1. CDR3 length: 15 amino acids. With V trimmed by 5 bases and J by 4 bases, 11 bases remained unmatched. CDR1 and CDR2 (germline): SNHLY, FYNNEI. In DNA, the CDR3 is TGTGCCAGCAGTCACCCGGGACAGAACCAGTACGAGCAGTACTTC. As protein: CASSHPGQNQYEQYF.

The chain carries TRBV5-5 and TRBJ2-1; 8 bases map to TRBD1. The CDR3 is 12 amino acids. Germline CDR1 is SGHKS and CDR2 is YYEKEE (reference sequence). V dropped 4 bases and J dropped 10; count of bases not matched to a gene: 4. The DNA for the CDR3 is TGTGCCAGCAGCGTGACAGGGGCGGAGCAGTTCTTC. This codes for CASSVTGAEQFF.

The chain combines TRBV5-1 with TRBJ2-1, with 7 bases fitting TRBD1. Trimming removed 2 bases from V and 1 base from J; junction bases left unmatched: 3. There are 15 residues in the CDR3. Per the germline V gene, CDR1 is SGHRS and CDR2 is YFSETQ. CDR3 DNA sequence: TGCGCCAGCAGCTTCCGGACAGGTTCCTACAATGAGCAGTTCTTC. Protein product: CASSFRTGSYNEQFF. The full variable domain, completed using reference TRBV5-1 and TRBJ2-1, is KAGVTQTPRYLIKTRGQQVTLSCSPISGHRSVSWYQQTPGQGLQFLFEYFSETQRNKGNFPGRFSGRQFSNSRSEMNVSTLELGDSALYLCASSFRTGSYNEQFFGPGTRLTVL.

The genes are TRBV13 and TRBJ2-5; D perhaps matches TRBD2 (6 bases). Germline V gene sequence: CDR1 PRHDT, CDR2 FYEKMQ (reference sequence). V gave up 2 bases and J gave up 5 bases, with 15 bases separating them. This CDR3 is 15 amino acids long. Here the CDR3 DNA reads TGTGCCAGCAGCTTATTAGGCCCGGCGGGGGAGACCCAGTACTTC. This translates into CASSLLGPAGETQYF.

The genes are TRBV28 and TRBJ2-1; 7 bases agree with TRBD2. Germline V lookup: CDR1 MDHEN, CDR2 SYDVKM. Germline trimming cut 10 bases from V and 9 bases from J; bases unmatched to any gene: 3. The CDR3 runs 10 residues. This chain's CDR3 is CATRGSEQFF. CDR3 in DNA: TGTGCCACGCGGGGGAGTGAGCAGTTCTTC.

This clone was seen only once. The CDR3 DNA reads as TGTGCCAGCAGTGAATATGAGGTACACCCCCTGGATGAAAAACTGTTTTTT. Its protein is CASSEYEVHPLDEKLFF. The chain links TRBV25-1 to TRBJ1-4; unclear D gene. V was clipped by 0 bases and J by 6 bases, with 17 bases between them. The CDR3 extends over 17 amino acids. CDR1 MGHDK and CDR2 SYGVNS come from the germline V gene.

J is TRBJ2-1 and V is TRBV10-3; no firm D call. Germline CDR1 ENHRY, CDR2 SYGVKD. The CDR3 is made up of 12 amino acids. V was clipped by 2 bases and J by 5 bases, with 4 bases between them. The CDR3 coding sequence is TGTGCCATCAGTGAGCCTGACAATGAGCAGTTCTTC. Translation gives CAISEPDNEQFF.

This clone was seen once. The chain employs TRBV2 and TRBJ2-1, with 12 positions matching TRBD2. The junction had 2 bases not matched to a gene; V was cut back by 8 bases and J by 6 bases. The CDR3 has 13 amino acids. From germline, CDR1 is SNHLY and CDR2 FYNNEI. In nucleotides, the CDR3 is TGTGCCAGCCCTAGCGGGAGGGCCAATGAGCAGTTCTTC. Translation gives CASPSGRANEQFF. The whole variable domain, filled in from reference TRBV2 and TRBJ2-1, reads EPEVTQTPSHQVTQMGQEVILRCVPISNHLYFYWYRQILGQKVEFLVSFYNNEISEKSEIFDDQFSVERPDGSNFTLKIRSTKLEDSAMYFCASPSGRANEQFFGPGTRLTVL.

The gene calls are TRBV19 and TRBJ2-5; TRBD2 aligns across 8 bases. This CDR3 contains 13 residues. Looked up from germline, CDR1 is LNHDA and CDR2 is SQIVND (reference sequence). V dropped 6 bases and J dropped 5; count of bases not matched to a gene: 5. DNA of the CDR3: TGTGCCAGTAGGGGACTAGGGCTTGAGACCCAGTACTTC. Protein: CASRGLGLETQYF.

The J gene is TRBJ1-1, the V gene TRBV29-1; D gene uncertain. CDR1 is SQVTM and CDR2 is ANQGSEA in the germline V gene. The CDR3 covers 11 residues. V shed 4 bases and J shed 7 bases, with 10 bases lying between them. In DNA, the CDR3 is TGCAGCGTTGCAGTTTTAAGTGAAGCTTTCTTT. It specifies CSVAVLSEAFF.

The rearrangement links TRBV10-3 to TRBJ2-7; D not resolved. Germline-derived CDR1 and CDR2 are ENHRY and SYGVKD. Trimming left V 5 bases short and J 6 bases short, with 8 bases between. The CDR3 length is 11 residues. This CDR3 is CAISSLSEQYF. DNA for the CDR3: TGTGCCATCAGTTCCCTTAGCGAGCAGTACTTC.

This chain joins TRBV9 and TRBJ1-1; 8 nucleotides match TRBD1. Trimming removed 2 bases from V and 5 bases from J; junction bases left unmatched: 8. Germline CDR1 reads SGDLS; CDR2 reads YYNGEE. The CDR3 has 15 amino acids. In DNA form, the CDR3 reads TGTGCCAGCAGCGTCACAGGGGGGATGGGGACTGAAGCTTTCTTT. Translated, it gives CASSVTGGMGTEAFF.

The rearrangement uses TRBV11-2 and TRBJ2-1; 12 bases align to TRBD2. From germline, CDR1 is SGHAT and CDR2 FQNNGV. V trimming: 1 base; J trimming: 8 bases; junction bases outside the gene matches: 3. The CDR3 covers 15 residues. CDR3 DNA sequence: TGTGCCAGCAGCTTAGCTAGCGGGGGGGCCGATGAGCAGTTCTTC. Amino acid sequence: CASSLASGGADEQFF.

The chain's CDR3 is CASSLESQGMRGYTF. The DNA of the CDR3 is TGTGCCAGCAGCTTAGAGTCACAGGGAATGCGCGGCTACACCTTC. The rearrangement joins TRBV7-6 to TRBJ1-2, with D possibly TRBD1 on 6 matching bases. The CDR3 is made up of 15 amino acids. The V end lost 1 base, the J end lost 8 bases, and 17 bases lay between the germline ends. Looked up from germline, CDR1 is SGHVS and CDR2 is FNYEAQ.

This sequence joins TRBV2 and TRBJ2-7; tentative D call: TRBD1 (5 bases). V was clipped by 6 bases and J by 0 bases, with 15 bases between them. The CDR3 runs 15 residues. Germline V gene lookup returns CDR1 SNHLY and CDR2 FYNNEI. The CDR3, as DNA: TGTGCCAGCAGCACCGACAGTGCTAGCTCCTACGAGCAGTACTTC. It specifies CASSTDSASSYEQYF.

This clone was seen only a few times. The chain joins TRBV29-1 to TRBJ1-2; D remains ambiguous. Germline loops: CDR1 SQVTM, CDR2 ANQGSEA. This CDR3 is built from 12 residues. V dropped 3 bases and J dropped 5 bases, with 10 bases sitting between them. CDR3 nucleotides: TGCAGCGTTGAGATCGGAGTTTATGGCTACACCTTC. Protein: CSVEIGVYGYTF.

The V call is TRBV27, the J call TRBJ1-1, with D perhaps matching TRBD1 (6 bases). There are 13 residues in the CDR3. Trimming removed 5 bases from V and 5 bases from J, with 12 bases in between. Per germline, CDR1 MNHEY and CDR2 SMNVEV (reference sequence). The CDR3 loop is CASSPTGWTEAFF. CDR3 DNA: TGTGCCAGCAGTCCTACAGGGTGGACTGAAGCTTTCTTT.